A single sample is the source of the 26 T cell receptor beta chains below, sequenced in a study of post-analysis software for immune sequencing data. For these receptors, no antigen is known. Findings of the study overall: Patients carried 5 or 6 TRBV segments more frequently than controls did, and TRBV5-6, TRBV5-1 and TRBV20-1 were among them.

Prepared libraries of TCR beta cDNA carried unique molecular identifiers. TCRdb called the PCR reads again in MiXCR, with one record for every CDR3 protein. This sample has 350,000 to 450,000 distinct CDR3 sequences, with about 39% found just once. Sequenced input: blood. These TCRs come from a girl aged 2 to 9 with multiple sclerosis.

The chain employs TRBV28 and TRBJ2-1; the D gene is possibly TRBD1 (6 bases). There are 13 residues in the CDR3. CDR1 and CDR2 from the germline V gene are MDHEN and SYDVKM. This CDR3 reads CAIHREGGNEQFF. The CDR3 nucleotides are TGTGCGATCCACAGGGAAGGGGGCAATGAGCAGTTCTTC.

This clonotype came up once. The rearrangement uses TRBV12-3 or TRBV12-4 and TRBJ1-2; the D is unclear. The CDR3 totals 13 residues. V shed 3 bases and J shed 7 bases, with 12 bases lying between them. The CDR3 protein is CASSFQRVSGYTF. CDR3 DNA: TGTGCCAGCAGTTTTCAGAGGGTGTCTGGCTACACCTTC.

This clonotype appeared a single time. The chain links TRBV5-1 to TRBJ1-2, with 8 bases aligning to TRBD1. This CDR3 contains 20 residues. Germline trimming cut 4 bases from V and 6 bases from J; bases unmatched to any gene: 26. In germline, CDR1 is SGHRS, CDR2 YFSETQ. CDR3 region: CASSTSDKAVRTGSRDGYTF. The CDR3 coding sequence is TGCGCCAGCAGCACATCGGACAAGGCGGTCCGGACAGGGAGTAGGGATGGCTACACCTTC.

The chain joins TRBV6-5 to TRBJ1-2; D may be TRBD1 (6 bases). Per the germline V gene, CDR1 is MNHEY and CDR2 is SVGAGI. V dropped 5 bases and J dropped 2 bases, with 12 bases sitting between them. The CDR3 loop spans 14 amino acids. CDR3 coding DNA: TGTGCCAGCAGTACCTTCCAGGGGAACTATGGCTACACCTTC. Its protein is CASSTFQGNYGYTF.

This sequence joins TRBV6-6 and TRBJ1-1; D is unclear. CDR1 is MNHNY and CDR2 is SVGAGI in the germline V gene (reference sequence). This CDR3 is built from 12 residues. Trimming shortened V by 0 bases and J by 6 bases, and 5 bases separated the two germline ends. The CDR3 coding sequence is TGTGCCAGCAGTTACTCGACGGCTGAAGCTTTCTTT. Translated: CASSYSTAEAFF.

This clonotype has only a few counts. The gene calls are TRBV28 and TRBJ2-7; D might be TRBD1 (6 bases). The DNA end is more similar to TRBJ2-5, so the J call may be wrong. Germline assignment: CDR1 MDHEN and CDR2 SYDVKM. The CDR3 loop spans 14 amino acids. For the CDR3, the DNA is TGTGCCAGCAGTTTACCCCGAGGGGGAGAGACCCAGTACTTC. It is translated as CASSLPRGGETQYF.

The V gene is TRBV9, the J gene TRBJ2-2, with D unclear. V was pared by 0 bases and J by 3 bases, with 6 bases between. The germline V gene encodes CDR1 SGDLS and CDR2 YYNGEE. The CDR3 consists of 14 residues. The CDR3 loop is CASSVVPYTGELFF. Here the CDR3 DNA reads TGTGCCAGCAGCGTAGTCCCTTACACCGGGGAGCTGTTTTTT. The variable domain in full, completed from reference TRBV9 and TRBJ2-2, reads DSGVTQTPKHLITATGQRVTLRCSPRSGDLSVYWYQQSLDQGLQFLIQYYNGEERAKGNILERFSAQQFPDLHSELNLSSLELGDSALYFCASSVVPYTGELFFGEGSRLTVL.

This clonotype was observed a single time. The rearrangement uses TRBV12-5 and TRBJ2-3; no clear D. V was clipped by 0 bases and J by 3 bases, with 16 bases between them. CDR1 and CDR2 from the germline V gene are LGHNT and FRNRAP. The CDR3 has 17 amino acids. Here the CDR3 reads CASGLVLSEQGTDTQYF. The CDR3 nucleotides read TGTGCTAGTGGTTTGGTACTATCGGAGCAAGGGACAGATACGCAGTATTTT.

This clonotype was seen more than once but under ten times. This chain connects TRBV12-3 or TRBV12-4 to TRBJ2-5, with TRBD2 as a possible D gene (5 bases). Between the trimmed V and J ends, which lost 6 bases and 5 bases, there was a span of 16 bases. The CDR3 spans 14 residues. Here the CDR3 reads CASSPVPGWETQYF. The CDR3 coding sequence is TGTGCCAGCAGCCCTGTACCGGGATGGGAGACCCAGTACTTC.

V gene TRBV20-1 combines with J gene TRBJ1-2; unclear D gene. CDR3 length: 13 amino acids. Germline V gene lookup returns CDR1 DFQATT and CDR2 SNEGSKA (reference sequence). V lost 3 bases and J 4 bases, leaving 12 bases between the germline ends. In DNA form, the CDR3 reads TGCAGTGCTAGTAGAGGGCTCGGCTATGGCTACACCTTC. Amino acids: CSASRGLGYGYTF.

This chain joins TRBV28 and TRBJ2-4; tentatively, D is TRBD1 (6 bases). In germline, CDR1 is MDHEN, CDR2 SYDVKM. Trimming pared 5 bases from V and 0 bases from J, leaving 14 bases between. The CDR3 consists of 16 residues. The CDR3 region has the DNA TGTGCCAGCAGTCTCCTTACAGGGTTAGCCAAAAACATTCAGTACTTC. Amino acid sequence: CASSLLTGLAKNIQYF.

This rearrangement joins TRBV7-7 to TRBJ1-2; D ambiguous. The CDR3 spans 18 residues. V shed 6 bases and J shed 2 bases, with 25 bases lying between them. CDR1 and CDR2 (germline): SSHAT, FNYEAQ (reference sequence). The CDR3 bases are TGTGCCAGCAGGAAAAATTCTAGGGAGTCCATACTCAACTATGGCTACACCTTC. Residues: CASRKNSRESILNYGYTF.

This clonotype was observed a few times. The chain is built from TRBV7-3 and TRBJ2-1, with unresolved D. In germline, CDR1 is SGHTA, CDR2 FQGTGA. The CDR3 has 15 amino acids. Trimming pared 0 bases from V and 4 bases from J, leaving 10 bases between. CDR3 coding DNA: TGTGCCAGCAGCTTAACACCGGGCCCATACAATGAGCAGTTCTTC. Translating gives CASSLTPGPYNEQFF.

This sequence joins TRBV18 and TRBJ1-2; D unresolved. V was trimmed by 0 bases and J by 4 bases, leaving 15 bases between them. Germline V gene lookup returns CDR1 KGHSH and CDR2 LQKENI. This CDR3 region has 16 residues. This CDR3 reads CASSPPSTGTFYGYTF. The CDR3 region has the DNA TGTGCCAGCTCACCACCGTCGACGGGCACCTTCTATGGCTACACCTTC.

This rearrangement joins TRBV29-1 to TRBJ1-5, with D perhaps matching TRBD1 (5 bases). CDR1 and CDR2 from the germline V gene are SQVTM and ANQGSEA. There are 15 residues in the CDR3. With 7 bases removed from V and 3 bases from J, the gap between germline ends came to 19 bases. The DNA for the CDR3 is TGCAGCGGGCCTGGGGCGGTTCATGACAATCAGCCCCAGCATTTT. Translated: CSGPGAVHDNQPQHF.

The V call is TRBV28, the J call TRBJ2-7; D remains unclear. V was cut by 3 bases and J by 0 bases, with 6 bases left in between. The CDR3 contains 13 residues. The germline V gene has CDR1 MDHEN and CDR2 SYDVKM. CDR3 sequence: CASSFESSYEQYF. CDR3 in DNA: TGTGCCAGCAGTTTTGAGAGCTCCTACGAGCAGTACTTC.

V is TRBV5-8 and J is TRBJ2-3; D unclear. The germline gives CDR1 SGHTS, CDR2 YDEGEE. This CDR3 has 15 amino acids. Deletions cut 6 bases from V and 0 bases from J, with 14 bases between. The DNA for the CDR3 is TGTGCCAGCACCCTGGCGCGCCAAAGCACAGATACGCAGTATTTT. Translation: CASTLARQSTDTQYF.

This clonotype was seen a few times. V and J are TRBV12-3 or TRBV12-4 and TRBJ2-3; D may match TRBD1 or TRBD2 (5 bases each). This CDR3 contains 15 residues. V was pared by 2 bases and J by 2 bases, with 11 bases between. CDR3 nucleotide sequence: TGTGCCAGCAGTTTAACGGGGCAACTCACAGATACGCAGTATTTT. Protein product: CASSLTGQLTDTQYF.

This clonotype was detected many times. V usage is TRBV27 and J usage is TRBJ2-5; 10 positions agree with TRBD2. Losses at the gene ends were 0 bases for V and 4 bases for J; bases not matched to a gene: 5. The CDR3 contains 16 residues. Germline CDR1 is MNHEY and CDR2 is SMNVEV (reference sequence). The CDR3 sequence is CASSLSPRTSGETQYF. In DNA form, the CDR3 reads TGTGCCAGCAGTTTATCCCCTCGGACTAGCGGAGAGACCCAGTACTTC.

This clonotype appeared a few times. The chain carries TRBV4-3 and TRBJ1-2; TRBD1 might be the D (6 bases). The CDR3 loop spans 15 amino acids. Germline CDR1 and CDR2: LGHNA and YSLEER. The V end was cut by 3 bases, the J end by 4 bases, with 15 bases between. The CDR3 sequence: CASSQDGQNSYGYTF. Here the CDR3 DNA reads TGCGCCAGCAGCCAGGACGGACAGAACAGCTATGGCTACACCTTC.

This clonotype was counted only a few times. The chain combines TRBV5-1 with TRBJ2-7; D is possibly TRBD2 (5 bases). Trimming took off 0 bases at V and 3 bases at J, with 13 bases between the two ends. Germline CDR1 and CDR2: SGHRS and YFSETQ. The CDR3 is 15 residues long. The CDR3 region is CASSLGRQPIYEQYF. For the CDR3, the DNA is TGCGCCAGCAGCTTGGGGAGGCAGCCTATCTACGAGCAGTACTTC.

Regarding this clonotype: This clone may be a read error of a much larger clone one base away. The chain combines TRBV28 with TRBJ2-7, with 11 bases that match TRBD2. Germline V CDR1 and CDR2: MDHEN, SYDVKM. J was trimmed by 4 bases and V by 2 bases; bases with no gene match: 4. The CDR3 loop spans 15 amino acids. The CDR3 protein is CASSLLAGGQYEQYF. CDR3 DNA sequence: TGTGCCAGCAGTTTACTAGCGGGAGGACAGTACGAGCAGTACTTC.

This clonotype was seen only a few times. Written as DNA, the CDR3 is TGTGCCAGCAGCTACCCATGGGACAGGGCCAAGACCCAGTACTTC. It yields the protein CASSYPWDRAKTQYF. The chain employs TRBV7-2 and TRBJ2-5; 9 bases are a match to TRBD1. The CDR3 consists of 15 residues. CDR1 and CDR2 from the germline V gene are SGHTA and FQGNSA. V trimming: 4 bases; J trimming: 6 bases; junction bases outside the gene matches: 9.

This clonotype was seen more than once but under ten times. The CDR3 sequence: CATQRGGYEQYF. For the CDR3, the DNA is TGTGCCACCCAGCGGGGGGGTTACGAGCAGTACTTC. The chain uses TRBV2 and TRBJ2-7, with TRBD2 matching 10 bases. Trimming removed 10 bases from V and 4 bases from J; junction bases left unmatched: 4. This CDR3 region has 12 residues. Germline-derived CDR1 and CDR2 are SNHLY and FYNNEI.

The V call is TRBV5-1, the J call TRBJ1-4; TRBD1 is a possible D gene (5 bases). V was pared by 0 bases and J by 8 bases, with 8 bases between. CDR1 is SGHRS and CDR2 is YFSETQ in the germline V gene. CDR3 length equals 13 residues. The CDR3 DNA follows: TGCGCCAGCAGCTTGGCCAGGGACGAAAAACTGTTTTTT. Its protein is CASSLARDEKLFF.

This chain links TRBV7-2 with TRBJ1-4; perhaps TRBD1 as D (6 bases). This CDR3 region has 14 residues. Germline V gene lookup returns CDR1 SGHTA and CDR2 FQGNSA. V dropped 4 bases and J dropped 7 bases, with 13 bases sitting between them. The CDR3 loop reads CASSWGQGCEKLFF. CDR3 nucleotide sequence: TGTGCCAGCAGCTGGGGGCAGGGGTGTGAAAAACTGTTTTTT.